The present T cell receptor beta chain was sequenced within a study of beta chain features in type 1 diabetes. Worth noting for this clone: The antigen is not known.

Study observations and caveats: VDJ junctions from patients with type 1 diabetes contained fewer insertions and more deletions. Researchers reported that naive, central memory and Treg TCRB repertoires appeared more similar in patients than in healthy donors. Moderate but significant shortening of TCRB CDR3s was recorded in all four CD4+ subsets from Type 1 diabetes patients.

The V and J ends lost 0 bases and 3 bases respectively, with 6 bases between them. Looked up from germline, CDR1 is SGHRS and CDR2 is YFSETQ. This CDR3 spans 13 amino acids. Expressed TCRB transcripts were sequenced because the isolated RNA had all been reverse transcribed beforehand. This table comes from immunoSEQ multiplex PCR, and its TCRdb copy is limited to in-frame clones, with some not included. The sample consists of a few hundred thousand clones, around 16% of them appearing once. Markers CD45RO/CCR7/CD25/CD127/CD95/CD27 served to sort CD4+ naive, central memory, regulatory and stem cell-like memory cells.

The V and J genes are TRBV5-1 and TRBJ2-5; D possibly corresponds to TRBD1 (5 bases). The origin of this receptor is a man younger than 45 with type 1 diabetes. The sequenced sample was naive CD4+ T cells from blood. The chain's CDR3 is CASSLEGEETQYF. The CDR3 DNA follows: TGCGCCAGCAGCTTGGAAGGGGAAGAGACCCAGTACTTC.